This passage covers 10 T cell receptor beta chains from one sample sequenced in a study of post-analysis software for immune sequencing data. General study results and limits: Patients showed TRBV5-6, TRBV5-1 and TRBV20-1 among several TRBV segments more frequent than in controls.

The antigens for these receptors are not known. Presence of unique molecular identifiers characterized the TCR beta cDNA libraries. In TCRdb, the PCR reads were re-called with MiXCR into one record per CDR3 protein. The sample lists 650,000 to 850,000 distinct CDR3 sequences; about 45% were seen once. Sequencing was carried out using blood. Every receptor here comes from a girl aged 5 to 17 with multiple sclerosis.

Points on this clonotype: One end of the junction varies from germline; a read error may be responsible. The V and J genes are TRBV7-7 and TRBJ2-1; possibly TRBD2 for D (5 bases). CDR3 size: 14 residues. Germline values: CDR1 SSHAT, CDR2 FNYEAQ (reference sequence). CDR3 protein: CASSFGLASNEQFF. The CDR3 region has the DNA TGTGCTAGCAGCTTTGGTCTAGCAAGCAATGAGCAGTTCTTC.

This sequence joins TRBV4-3 and TRBJ2-4, with a possible D match to TRBD2 (5 bases). The germline V and J ends were trimmed by 0 bases and 7 bases, with 13 bases remaining between them. The length of the CDR3 is 15 residues. Germline V gene lookup returns CDR1 LGHNA and CDR2 YSLEER. CDR3 sequence: CASSQEAIATNIQYF. As DNA, the CDR3 is TGCGCCAGCAGCCAAGAAGCCATAGCGACTAACATTCAGTACTTC.

This clonotype was seen a handful of times. The J gene is TRBJ2-7, the V gene TRBV9; TRBD2 is a possible D gene (5 bases). V lost 0 bases and J 1 base, leaving 8 bases between the germline ends. This CDR3 has 14 residues. Germline V CDR1 and CDR2: SGDLS, YYNGEE. Here the CDR3 reads CASSVEGESYEQYF. Here the CDR3 DNA reads TGTGCCAGCAGCGTAGAGGGAGAGTCCTACGAGCAGTACTTC. The whole variable domain, filled in from reference TRBV9 and TRBJ2-7, reads DSGVTQTPKHLITATGQRVTLRCSPRSGDLSVYWYQQSLDQGLQFLIQYYNGEERAKGNILERFSAQQFPDLHSELNLSSLELGDSALYFCASSVEGESYEQYFGPGTRLTVT.

This clonotype was counted at least ten times. This chain joins TRBV5-1 and TRBJ2-1, with a weak D call TRBD2 (5 bases). Germline-derived CDR1 and CDR2 are SGHRS and YFSETQ. The V gene lost 0 bases and the J gene lost 6 bases, with 10 bases spanning the gap. The CDR3 has 14 amino acids. The CDR3 sequence is CASSLAARANEQFF. Here the CDR3 DNA reads TGCGCCAGCAGCTTGGCGGCGCGGGCCAATGAGCAGTTCTTC.

V is TRBV7-3 and J is TRBJ2-2; D unresolved. V dropped 0 bases and J dropped 1 base, with 6 bases sitting between them. Germline V gene lookup returns CDR1 SGHTA and CDR2 FQGTGA. The CDR3 runs to 15 residues. Here the CDR3 DNA reads TGTGCCAGCAGCTTAACGGGCAAGAACACCGGGGAGCTGTTTTTT. Residues: CASSLTGKNTGELFF.

V and J are TRBV4-2 and TRBJ2-3; D assignment may be TRBD1 or TRBD2 (5 bases each). V lost 0 bases and J lost 1, with 11 bases in between. This CDR3 has 16 amino acids. Germline loops: CDR1 LGHNA, CDR2 YNFKEQ. The CDR3 region has the DNA TGTGCCAGCAGCCAAGAACACTGGGACCGCACAGATACGCAGTATTTT. Encoded protein: CASSQEHWDRTDTQYF.

CDR3 loop: CSANYAGLQETQYF. CDR3 in DNA: TGCAGTGCCAACTACGCAGGCCTCCAAGAGACCCAGTACTTC. The chain employs TRBV20-1 and TRBJ2-5, with D uncertain. Trimming shortened V by 6 bases and J by 1 base, and 15 bases separated the two germline ends. CDR1 DFQATT and CDR2 SNEGSKA come from the germline V gene (reference sequence). The CDR3 has 14 amino acids.

V and J are TRBV28 and TRBJ2-5; the D is unclear. V was clipped by 5 bases and J by 1 base, with 17 bases between them. Per germline, CDR1 MDHEN and CDR2 SYDVKM. There are 16 residues in the CDR3. The CDR3 spells CASSATLTNLQETQYF. CDR3 bases: TGTGCCAGCAGTGCGACCTTGACAAACCTCCAAGAGACCCAGTACTTC.

This chain joins TRBV6-6 and TRBJ1-2; 11 bases align to TRBD1. The CDR3 totals 15 residues. CDR1 is MNHNY and CDR2 is SVGAGI in the germline V gene (reference sequence). V lost 6 bases, J lost 4 bases, and 7 bases stayed unmatched. CDR3 nucleotides: TGTGCCAGCAGACCGCCGGGACAGGGGGGCTATGGCTACACCTTC. This translates into CASRPPGQGGYGYTF.

J is TRBJ2-1 and V is TRBV24-1; no clear D. Germline loops: CDR1 KGHDR, CDR2 SFDVKD. With 3 bases removed from V and 10 bases from J, the gap between germline ends came to 9 bases. CDR3 length: 12 residues. The CDR3 sequence is CATSDKQKEQFF. The CDR3 nucleotides are TGTGCCACCAGTGATAAACAAAAGGAGCAGTTCTTC.